A single sample is the source of the 28 T cell receptor beta chains below, sequenced in a study of CD4 and CD8 cells across lung adenocarcinoma regions (dated by TCRdb to 2016 to 2019). Libraries were constructed by PCR. TCRdb records HiSeq X Ten as the sequencer. TCRdb's own reprocessing of the public reads used fastp at Q25 and MiXCR and kept productive beta chains. Rows with one shared CDR3 protein collapse into an entry with the most common genes and DNA. The sample records about 4,000 distinct CDR3 sequences, roughly 47% of which are singletons. The ten top clones hold approximately 24% of the sample. The sequencing input was CD4+ T cells from the margin of a lung tumor. What the cell subset or site label conveys for this sample: tumor margin region. All receptors come from a female donor with lung adenocarcinoma. The CD4 and CD8 labels of this study may be unreliable.

This chain links TRBV6-2 or TRBV6-3 with TRBJ2-1, with 9 bases that match TRBD2. The germline CDR1 and CDR2 sequences are MNHEY and SVGEGT. The V and J ends lost 6 bases and 0 bases, in that order; junction bases with no gene match: 3. The CDR3 consists of 15 residues. CDR3 protein: CASRLAGSSYNEQFF. DNA for the CDR3: TGTGCCAGCAGGCTAGCGGGAAGCTCCTACAATGAGCAGTTCTTC.

This clonotype appeared a few times. This chain uses TRBV4-1 with TRBJ2-2; no definite D call. The CDR3 has 12 amino acids. Trimming stripped 5 bases from V and 0 bases from J, with 1 base between. Germline CDR1 is MGHRA and CDR2 is YSYEKL. In DNA, the CDR3 is TGCGCCAGCAGCACGAACACCGGGGAGCTGTTTTTT. Its protein product is CASSTNTGELFF.

A few counts support this clonotype. CDR3 residues: CASSKGDDRGWLETQYF. For the CDR3, the DNA is TGTGCCAGCAGTAAGGGGGACGACAGGGGATGGTTGGAGACCCAGTACTTC. The chain has TRBV25-1 and TRBJ2-5, with TRBD1 matching 8 bases. The CDR3 spans 17 residues. Per the germline V gene, CDR1 is MGHDK and CDR2 is SYGVNS. V lost 5 bases to trimming and J lost 5 bases; unmatched junction nucleotides: 16.

CDR3 protein: CASRVGGAQGYTF. The CDR3 region has the DNA TGTGCCAGCAGGGTGGGCGGGGCGCAGGGCTACACCTTC. This chain connects TRBV28 to TRBJ1-2; the D gene is possibly TRBD1 (5 bases). Trimming stripped 6 bases from V and 8 bases from J, with 16 bases between. The CDR3 totals 13 residues. The germline V gene encodes CDR1 MDHEN and CDR2 SYDVKM.

The chain has TRBV6-5 and TRBJ1-1, with 9 bases aligning to TRBD1. The CDR3 spans 17 residues. Germline loops: CDR1 MNHEY, CDR2 SVGAGI. With V trimmed by 4 bases and J by 0 bases, 9 bases remained unmatched. The CDR3 reads CASSFLDRGYVNTEAFF. Here the CDR3 DNA reads TGTGCCAGCAGTTTTCTGGACAGGGGATATGTGAACACTGAAGCTTTCTTT.

By share of the sample, this clonotype is medium-sized. The chain combines TRBV24-1 with TRBJ2-1; weak D call: TRBD2 (5 bases). The assigned J gene may be wrong: the sequence end matches TRBJ2-7 better. CDR1 is KGHDR and CDR2 is SFDVKD in the germline V gene. The length of the CDR3 is 15 residues. The CDR3 DNA follows: TGTGCCACCTCTCCCGGTCGGACTGCATCCTACGAGCAGTACTTC. Its protein product is CATSPGRTASYEQYF.

The chain combines TRBV10-2 with TRBJ2-1, with D hard to call. This CDR3 spans 13 amino acids. Deletions cut 3 bases from V and 7 bases from J, with 10 bases between. Per the germline V gene, CDR1 is WSHSY and CDR2 is SAAADI. The CDR3 region is CASSDPAGNEQFF. DNA of the CDR3: TGCGCCAGCAGTGACCCCGCCGGGAATGAGCAGTTCTTC.

The chain recombines TRBV6-1 with TRBJ2-7; the D is unclear. Trimming took 6 bases from V and 2 from J, leaving 5 bases between them. CDR1 is MNHNS, CDR2 SASEGT, per germline. The CDR3 runs 11 residues. The CDR3 sequence is CASRGTYEQYF. The CDR3 bases are TGTGCCAGCAGGGGGACCTACGAGCAGTACTTC.

V gene TRBV10-3 combines with J gene TRBJ2-1; no clear D gene. There are 13 residues in the CDR3. V dropped 0 bases and J dropped 6 bases, with 6 bases sitting between them. In germline, CDR1 is ENHRY, CDR2 SYGVKD. CDR3 nucleotide sequence: TGTGCCATCAGTGAGTCTGGGGTCAATGAGCAGTTCTTC. Amino acids: CAISESGVNEQFF.

V is TRBV6-5 and J is TRBJ2-1; D is undetermined. The CDR3 is 17 residues long. Looked up from germline, CDR1 is MNHEY and CDR2 is SVGAGI. Trimming removed 0 bases at V and 0 bases at J, with 12 bases between. The CDR3 sequence is CASSYSISLSSYNEQFF. The CDR3 DNA follows: TGTGCCAGCAGTTACTCGATTTCCTTGAGCTCCTACAATGAGCAGTTCTTC.

Sample share makes this clonotype large. The chain employs TRBV6-1 and TRBJ2-1; 10 bases agree with TRBD2. This CDR3 has 14 amino acids. CDR1 and CDR2 from the germline V gene are MNHNS and SASEGT. The V gene end was trimmed by 6 bases and the J gene end by 7 bases; junction bases not matched to a gene: 6. CDR3 sequence reads: CASSPPGLANEQFF. The CDR3 DNA sequence: TGTGCCAGCAGCCCACCGGGACTAGCGAATGAGCAGTTCTTC.

The gene calls are TRBV10-3 and TRBJ2-1; 14 bases fit TRBD2. The J segment lost 7 bases and the V segment lost 5 bases, leaving 4 bases of the junction unmatched. The V gene's germline CDR1 is ENHRY and CDR2 SYGVKD. The CDR3 consists of 15 residues. The CDR3, as DNA: TGTGCCATCAGTAAAGGACTAGCGGGAGGAAATGAGCAGTTCTTC. It is translated as CAISKGLAGGNEQFF.

Only a few counts were recorded for this clonotype. The chain is built from TRBV10-2 and TRBJ2-5; unclear D gene. The CDR3 loop spans 11 amino acids. CDR1 is WSHSY, CDR2 SAAADI, per germline. The V end lost 6 bases, the J end lost 3 bases, and 5 bases lay between the germline ends. DNA of the CDR3: TGCGCCAGCAGAAGGGAAGAGACCCAGTACTTC. This translates into CASRREETQYF.

This clonotype has only one observation. The genes are TRBV12-3 or TRBV12-4 and TRBJ2-3, with 8 bases fitting TRBD1. The ends lost 6 bases at V and 5 bases at J; junction bases unmatched: 10. The CDR3 runs 15 residues. The CDR3 nucleotides read TGTGCCAGCAGCGCCCGACAGGGGTCTGAAGATACGCAGTATTTT. This codes for CASSARQGSEDTQYF.

This clonotype rates as large (0.1 to 1%). V is TRBV6-1 and J is TRBJ2-2; D is undetermined. Trimming left V 8 bases short and J 9 bases short, with 10 bases between. Per the germline V gene, CDR1 is MNHNS and CDR2 is SASEGT. The CDR3 is 11 amino acids. The CDR3 coding sequence is TGTGCCAGCCACTCGGGCCGGGAGCTGTTTTTT. Encoded protein: CASHSGRELFF.

This chain links TRBV7-2 with TRBJ2-1, with D perhaps assigned TRBD1 or TRBD2 (5 bases each). Matching the DNA end better, TRBJ2-5 makes the J call doubtful. Germline loops: CDR1 SGHTA, CDR2 FQGNSA. This CDR3 spans 15 amino acids. CDR3 DNA: TGTGCCAGCAGCTTAGTAGCGAGGGGCGGGGAGACCCAGTACTTC. Translation: CASSLVARGGETQYF.

This chain uses TRBV6-5 with TRBJ2-3; D unresolved. The CDR3 is 12 residues long. V was clipped by 2 bases and J by 5 bases, with 5 bases between them. Germline V CDR1 and CDR2: MNHEY, SVGAGI. The CDR3 bases are TGTGCCAGCAGTTACACTCTAGATACGCAGTATTTT. This translates into CASSYTLDTQYF.

V is TRBV10-2 and J is TRBJ2-7; TRBD1 agrees at 9 bases. Per germline, CDR1 WSHSY and CDR2 SAAADI. The CDR3 runs 15 residues. The ends lost 6 bases at V and 3 bases at J; junction bases unmatched: 9. The CDR3: CASRPGTGKVYEQYF. DNA of the CDR3: TGCGCCAGCAGACCTGGGACAGGGAAGGTCTACGAGCAGTACTTC.

This clonotype is medium-sized. The rearrangement joins TRBV27 to TRBJ2-1; D perhaps matches TRBD2 (5 bases). The ends were cut back, 2 bases at V and 6 bases at J, with 8 bases in the middle. Germline values: CDR1 MNHEY, CDR2 SMNVEV (reference sequence). The CDR3 is 13 amino acids. CDR3 region: CASSLDYLNEQFF. The CDR3 DNA sequence: TGTGCCAGCAGTTTAGACTACCTCAATGAGCAGTTCTTC.

The chain recombines TRBV7-2 with TRBJ2-1, with a possible D match to TRBD2 (5 bases). Germline CDR1 SGHTA, CDR2 FQGNSA. This CDR3 spans 14 amino acids. V lost 3 bases to trimming and J lost 12 bases, with 18 bases between them. DNA for the CDR3: TGTGCCAGCAGCTTCGCGAGGGCCTACGATACGCAGTTCTTC. Its protein is CASSFARAYDTQFF.

This rearrangement joins TRBV5-6 to TRBJ2-3; a weak D match, TRBD2 (6 bases). Germline loops: CDR1 SGHDT, CDR2 YYEEEE. CDR3 length: 15 amino acids. Trimming took 0 bases from V and 0 from J, leaving 8 bases between them. This CDR3 reads CASSLGAGSTDTQYF. Here the CDR3 DNA reads TGTGCCAGCAGCTTGGGCGCGGGGAGCACAGATACGCAGTATTTT.

This chain connects TRBV4-1 to TRBJ2-5, with 8 bases fitting TRBD2. CDR3 size: 17 residues. V lost 0 bases and J lost 5; bases outside the gene matches: 11. Germline CDR1 is MGHRA and CDR2 is YSYEKL. The CDR3 nucleotides are TGCGCCAGCAGCCAAGATTTAGAGCGGGAGATCTTGGAGACCCAGTACTTC. Protein sequence: CASSQDLEREILETQYF.

This clonotype is categorized as medium-sized (0.01 to 0.1%). This chain connects TRBV25-1 to TRBJ2-3; D may be TRBD1 (6 bases). Germline CDR1 reads MGHDK; CDR2 reads SYGVNS. The CDR3 runs 18 residues. With 2 bases removed from V and 6 bases from J, the gap between germline ends came to 24 bases. The CDR3 DNA reads as TGTGCCAGCAGTGAAGAGGGGCACAGGGTTTTAGTTGGGGATACGCAGTATTTT. As protein: CASSEEGHRVLVGDTQYF. Supplemented by reference TRBV25-1 and TRBJ2-3, the full variable domain reads EADIYQTPRYLVIGTGKKITLECSQTMGHDKMYWYQQDPGMELHLIHYSYGVNSTEKGDLSSESTVSRIRTEHFPLTLESARPSHTSQYLCASSEEGHRVLVGDTQYFGPGTRLTVL.

The chain has TRBV6-1 and TRBJ1-5; TRBD1 is a possible D gene (5 bases). This CDR3 comprises 13 residues. The ends were cut back, 6 bases at V and 16 bases at J, with 22 bases in the middle. Germline V gene lookup returns CDR1 MNHNS and CDR2 SASEGT. This chain's CDR3 is CASRAQQDQPLHF. Here the CDR3 DNA reads TGTGCCAGCAGGGCCCAACAGGATCAGCCCCTCCATTTT.

This chain uses TRBV27 with TRBJ2-4, with D maybe TRBD1 (6 bases). Looked up from germline, CDR1 is MNHEY and CDR2 is SMNVEV (reference sequence). This CDR3 is 16 amino acids long. The DNA for the CDR3 is TGTGCGTATAGAGGTGAGGGGGACCGTGCCAAAGACACCCAGTACTTC. It encodes CAYRGEGDRAKDTQYF.

The chain carries TRBV6-1 and TRBJ1-1; a weak D match, TRBD1 (5 bases). The CDR3 is made up of 15 amino acids. V dropped 3 bases and J dropped 6 bases, with 17 bases sitting between them. Germline V lookup: CDR1 MNHNS, CDR2 SASEGT. DNA for the CDR3: TGTGCCAGCAGTGACCAGGGCGCCCCAGACCCTGAAGCTTTCTTT. It specifies CASSDQGAPDPEAFF.

This clonotype was detected only a few times. V gene TRBV6-5 combines with J gene TRBJ2-3; unclear D gene. Per the germline V gene, CDR1 is MNHEY and CDR2 is SVGAGI. The V gene lost 5 bases and the J gene lost 6 bases, with 6 bases spanning the gap. The CDR3 covers 11 residues. CDR3 residues: CASSPDDTQYF. The CDR3 region has the DNA TGTGCCAGCAGTCCTGATGATACGCAGTATTTT.

The chain has TRBV6-2 or TRBV6-3 and TRBJ2-1, with D possibly matching TRBD1 (5 bases). Trimming cost V 2 bases and J 6 bases, with 26 bases left between them. CDR1 and CDR2 from the germline V gene are MNHEY and SVGEGT. The CDR3 sequence is 19 residues long. CDR3 loop: CASSYRNYRLPPKLNEQFF. CDR3 DNA: TGTGCCAGCAGTTACCGAAATTACAGGTTACCACCGAAACTCAATGAGCAGTTCTTC.